Given below is one TCR beta chain in context. The sample originates from a study of blood T cell repertoires in COVID-19. Across the whole study: Acute and convalescent COVID-19 samples came from the United States, Italy and Spain. The analysed material was cDNA or gDNA that came from T cells, B-cell-depleted T cells, or PBMCs.

Original handling: The authors estimated nucleated cell counts from reference gene primer amplification. Measured with immunoSEQ multiplex PCR; TCRdb has only the in-frame clones, and not every one. The V and J calls and clone size are taken from that table; D and trimming were inferred from the DNA. The data hold 200,000 or so clones, with more than 85% observed a single time. Germline lookup yields CDR1 SNHLY and CDR2 FYNNEI. The CDR3 contains 11 residues. Trimming took off 5 bases at V and 7 bases at J, with 8 bases between the two ends. The material sequenced was peripheral blood. The sequence was collected from a man in his 70s with active or convalescent COVID-19. The chain employs TRBV2 and TRBJ1-1; TRBD1 might be the D (5 bases). CDR3 bases: TGTGCCAGCAGTCCTCAGGGTGAAGCTTTCTTT. It is translated as CASSPQGEAFF.